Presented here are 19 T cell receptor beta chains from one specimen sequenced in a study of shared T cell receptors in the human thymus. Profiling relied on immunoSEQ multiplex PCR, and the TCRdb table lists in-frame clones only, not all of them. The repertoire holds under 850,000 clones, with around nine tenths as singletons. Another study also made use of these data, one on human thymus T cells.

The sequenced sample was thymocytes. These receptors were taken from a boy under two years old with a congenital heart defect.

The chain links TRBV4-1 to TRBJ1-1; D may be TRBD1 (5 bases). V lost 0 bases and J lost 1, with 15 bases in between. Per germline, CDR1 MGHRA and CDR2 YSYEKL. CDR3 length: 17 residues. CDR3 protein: CASSQDWGWSKNTEAFF. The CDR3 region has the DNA TGCGCCAGCAGCCAAGATTGGGGCTGGAGTAAGAACACTGAAGCTTTCTTT.

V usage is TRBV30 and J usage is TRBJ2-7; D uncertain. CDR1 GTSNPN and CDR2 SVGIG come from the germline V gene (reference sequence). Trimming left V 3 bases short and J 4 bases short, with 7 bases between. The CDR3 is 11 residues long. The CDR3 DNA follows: TGTGCCTGGAGCGAGTATTACGAGCAGTACTTC. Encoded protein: CAWSEYYEQYF. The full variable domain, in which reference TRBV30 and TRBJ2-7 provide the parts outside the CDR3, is SQTIHQWPATLVQPVGSPLSLECTVEGTSNPNLYWYRQAAGRGLQLLFYSVGIGQISSEVPQNLSASRPQDRQFILSSKKLLLSDSGFYLCAWSEYYEQYFGPGTRLTVT.

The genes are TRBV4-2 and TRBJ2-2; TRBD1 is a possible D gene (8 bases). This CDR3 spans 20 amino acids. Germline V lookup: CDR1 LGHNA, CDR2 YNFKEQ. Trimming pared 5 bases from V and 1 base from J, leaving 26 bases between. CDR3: CASSLRPEKTGEGNTGELFF. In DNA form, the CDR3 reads TGTGCCAGCAGCTTACGACCCGAAAAGACAGGGGAGGGGAACACCGGGGAGCTGTTTTTT.

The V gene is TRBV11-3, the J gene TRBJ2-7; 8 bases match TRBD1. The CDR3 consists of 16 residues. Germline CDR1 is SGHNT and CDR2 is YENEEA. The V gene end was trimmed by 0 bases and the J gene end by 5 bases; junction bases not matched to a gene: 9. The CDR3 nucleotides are TGTGCCAGCAGCTTAGATCAGTACGTGGACAGGGACGAGCAGTACTTC. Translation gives CASSLDQYVDRDEQYF.

The DNA of the CDR3 is TGTGCCAGCAGTCTACTCCGACTAGCGGGAGGGAAAGCTAGCTACAATGAGCAGTTCTTC. This codes for CASSLLRLAGGKASYNEQFF. The chain couples TRBV28 to TRBJ2-1; 14 positions agree with TRBD2. V lost 5 bases, J lost 3 bases, and 15 bases stayed unmatched. Germline CDR1 reads MDHEN; CDR2 reads SYDVKM. The CDR3 has 20 amino acids.

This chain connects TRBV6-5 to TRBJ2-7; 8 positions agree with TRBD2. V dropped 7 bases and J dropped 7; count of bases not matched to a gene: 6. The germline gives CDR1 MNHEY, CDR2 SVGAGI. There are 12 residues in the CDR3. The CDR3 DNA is TGTGCCAGCAAAAATAGCGGGAAAGAGCAGTACTTC. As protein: CASKNSGKEQYF.

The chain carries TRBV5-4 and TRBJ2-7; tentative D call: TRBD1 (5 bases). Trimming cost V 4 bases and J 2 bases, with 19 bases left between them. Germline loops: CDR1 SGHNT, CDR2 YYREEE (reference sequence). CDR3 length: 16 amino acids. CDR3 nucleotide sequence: TGTGCCAGCAGCCGACCGTTGGGGCATTCACCCTACGAGCAGTACTTC. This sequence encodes CASSRPLGHSPYEQYF.

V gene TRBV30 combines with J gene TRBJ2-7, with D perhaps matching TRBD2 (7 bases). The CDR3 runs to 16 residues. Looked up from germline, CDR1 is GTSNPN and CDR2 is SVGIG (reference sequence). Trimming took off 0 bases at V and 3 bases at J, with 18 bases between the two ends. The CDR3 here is CAWSVHGGQANYEQYF. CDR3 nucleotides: TGTGCCTGGAGTGTACACGGGGGGCAGGCGAACTACGAGCAGTACTTC.

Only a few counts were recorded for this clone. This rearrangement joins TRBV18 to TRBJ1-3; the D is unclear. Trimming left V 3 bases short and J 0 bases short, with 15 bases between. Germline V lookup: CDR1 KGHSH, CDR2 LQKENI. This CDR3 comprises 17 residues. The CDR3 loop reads CASSPVASSSSGNTIYF. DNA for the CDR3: TGTGCCAGCTCACCTGTTGCAAGTAGCAGCTCTGGAAACACCATATATTTT.

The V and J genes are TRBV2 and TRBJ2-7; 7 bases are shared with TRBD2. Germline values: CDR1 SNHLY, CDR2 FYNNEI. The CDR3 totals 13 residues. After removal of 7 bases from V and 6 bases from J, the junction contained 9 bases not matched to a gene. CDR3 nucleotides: TGTGCCAGCATCGGACTAGGAATGAGCGAGCAGTACTTC. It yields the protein CASIGLGMSEQYF.

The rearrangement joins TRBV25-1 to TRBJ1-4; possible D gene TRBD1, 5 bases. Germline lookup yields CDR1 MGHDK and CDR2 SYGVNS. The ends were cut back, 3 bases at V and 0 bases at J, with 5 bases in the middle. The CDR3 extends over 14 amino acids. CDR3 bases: TGTGCCAGCAGTGAGGGGCCAACTAATGAAAAACTGTTTTTT. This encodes CASSEGPTNEKLFF.

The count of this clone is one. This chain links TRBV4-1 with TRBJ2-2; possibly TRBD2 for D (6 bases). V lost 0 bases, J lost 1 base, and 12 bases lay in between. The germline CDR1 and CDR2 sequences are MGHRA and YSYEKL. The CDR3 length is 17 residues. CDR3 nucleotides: TGCGCCAGCAGCCAAGATCAGACGGAGGGGAACACCGGGGAGCTGTTTTTT. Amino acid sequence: CASSQDQTEGNTGELFF.

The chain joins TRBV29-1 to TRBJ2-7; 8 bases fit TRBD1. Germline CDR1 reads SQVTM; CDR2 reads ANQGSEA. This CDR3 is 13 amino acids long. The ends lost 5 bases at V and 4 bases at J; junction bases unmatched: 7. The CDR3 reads CSVRQGSGYEQYF. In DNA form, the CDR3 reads TGCAGCGTTAGACAGGGGTCGGGGTACGAGCAGTACTTC.

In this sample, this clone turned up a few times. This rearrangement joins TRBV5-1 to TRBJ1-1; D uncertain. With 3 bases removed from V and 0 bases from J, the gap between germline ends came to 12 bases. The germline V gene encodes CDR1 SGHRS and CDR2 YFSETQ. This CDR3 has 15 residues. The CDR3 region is CASSSGRQLNTEAFF. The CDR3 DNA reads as TGCGCCAGCAGCTCCGGGAGGCAGTTGAACACTGAAGCTTTCTTT.

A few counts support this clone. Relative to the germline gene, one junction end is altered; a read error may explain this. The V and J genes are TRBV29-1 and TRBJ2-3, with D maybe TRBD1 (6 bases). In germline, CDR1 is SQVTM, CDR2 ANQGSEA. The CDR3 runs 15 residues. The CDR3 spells CSVEDVPRGTDTQYF. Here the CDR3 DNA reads TGCAGCGTTGAAGATGTTCCCAGGGGCACGGATACGCAGTATTTT.

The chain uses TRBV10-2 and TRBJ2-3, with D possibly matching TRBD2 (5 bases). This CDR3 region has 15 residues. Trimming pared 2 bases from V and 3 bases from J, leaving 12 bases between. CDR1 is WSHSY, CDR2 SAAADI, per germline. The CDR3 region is CASSELRTGTDTQYF. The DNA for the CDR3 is TGCGCCAGCAGTGAGCTCCGGACTGGGACAGATACGCAGTATTTT.

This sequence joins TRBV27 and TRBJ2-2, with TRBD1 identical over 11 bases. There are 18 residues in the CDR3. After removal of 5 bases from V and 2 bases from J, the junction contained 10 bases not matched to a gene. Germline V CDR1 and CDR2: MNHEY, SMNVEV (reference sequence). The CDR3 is CASSNRTGGAINTGELFF. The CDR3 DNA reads TGTGCCAGCAGTAACAGGACAGGGGGCGCAATTAACACCGGGGAGCTGTTTTTT.

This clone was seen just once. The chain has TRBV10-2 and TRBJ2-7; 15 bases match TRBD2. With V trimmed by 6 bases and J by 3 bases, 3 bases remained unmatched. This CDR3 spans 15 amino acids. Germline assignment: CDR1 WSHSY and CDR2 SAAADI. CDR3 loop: CASRAGLAGGYEQYF. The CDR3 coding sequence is TGCGCCAGCAGGGCGGGACTAGCGGGAGGCTACGAGCAGTACTTC.

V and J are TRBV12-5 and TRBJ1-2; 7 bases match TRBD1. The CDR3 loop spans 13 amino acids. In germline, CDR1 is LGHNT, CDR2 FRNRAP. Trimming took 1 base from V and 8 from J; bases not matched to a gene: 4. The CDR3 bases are TGTGCTAGTGGTTTGGGACAGGGTGAGGGCTACACCTTC. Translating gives CASGLGQGEGYTF.